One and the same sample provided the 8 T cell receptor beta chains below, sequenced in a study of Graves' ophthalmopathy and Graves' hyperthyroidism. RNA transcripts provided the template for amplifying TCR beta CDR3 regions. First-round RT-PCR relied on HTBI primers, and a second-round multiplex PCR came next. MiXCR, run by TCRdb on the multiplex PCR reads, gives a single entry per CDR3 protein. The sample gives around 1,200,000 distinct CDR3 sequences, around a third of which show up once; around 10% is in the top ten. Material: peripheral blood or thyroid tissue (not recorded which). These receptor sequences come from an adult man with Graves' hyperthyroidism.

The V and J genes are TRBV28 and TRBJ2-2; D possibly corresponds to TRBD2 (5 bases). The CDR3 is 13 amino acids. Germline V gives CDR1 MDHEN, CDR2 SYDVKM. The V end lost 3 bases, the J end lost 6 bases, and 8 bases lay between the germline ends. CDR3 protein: CASSFGMSGELFF. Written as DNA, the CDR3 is TGTGCCAGCAGTTTCGGGATGTCCGGGGAGCTGTTTTTT.

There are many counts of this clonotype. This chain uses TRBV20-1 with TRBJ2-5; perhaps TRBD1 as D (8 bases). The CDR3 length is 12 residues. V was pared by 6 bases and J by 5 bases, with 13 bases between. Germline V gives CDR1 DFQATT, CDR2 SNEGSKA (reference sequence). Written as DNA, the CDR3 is TGCAGTGCCAGGGGGCGGGGGGAGACCCAGTACTTC. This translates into CSARGRGETQYF.

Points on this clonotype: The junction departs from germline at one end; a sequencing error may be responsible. DNA of the CDR3: TGTGCCGGCAGTTTAACGTCCGGTCAGGCCTCGGGGTGGCCCCAGCATTTT. This gives the protein CAGSLTSGQASGWPQHF. V and J are TRBV28 and TRBJ1-5; D gene uncertain. From germline, CDR1 is MDHEN and CDR2 SYDVKM. The CDR3 covers 17 residues.

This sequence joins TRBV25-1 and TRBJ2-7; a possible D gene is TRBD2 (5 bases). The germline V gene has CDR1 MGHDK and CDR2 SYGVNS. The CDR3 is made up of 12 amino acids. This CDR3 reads CARGHRPPEQYF. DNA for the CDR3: TGTGCTAGAGGGCACCGGCCCCCCGAGCAGTACTTC.

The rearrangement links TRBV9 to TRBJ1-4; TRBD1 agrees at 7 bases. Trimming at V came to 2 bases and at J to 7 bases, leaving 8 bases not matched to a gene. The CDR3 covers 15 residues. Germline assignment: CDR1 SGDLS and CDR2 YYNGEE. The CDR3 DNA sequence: TGTGCCAGCAGCGTCGCCGGGACAGAAAGTGAAAAACTGTTTTTT. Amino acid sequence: CASSVAGTESEKLFF.

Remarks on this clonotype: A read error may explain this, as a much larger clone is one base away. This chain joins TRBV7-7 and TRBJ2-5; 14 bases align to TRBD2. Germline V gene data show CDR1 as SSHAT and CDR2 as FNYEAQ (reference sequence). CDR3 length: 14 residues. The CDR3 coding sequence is TGTGCCAGCAGCCCGGGGACTAGCGGGAGCCCCCAGTGCTTC. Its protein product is CASSPGTSGSPQCF.

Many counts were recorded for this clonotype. The chain's CDR3 is CASSPEQGTGANVLTF. The DNA for the CDR3 is TGTGCCAGCAGCCCCGAACAGGGGACCGGGGCCAACGTCCTGACTTTC. This rearrangement joins TRBV7-8 to TRBJ2-6; 7 bases fit TRBD1. CDR1 SGHVS and CDR2 FQNEAQ come from the germline V gene. With V trimmed by 5 bases and J by 4 bases, 8 bases remained unmatched. The CDR3 consists of 16 residues.

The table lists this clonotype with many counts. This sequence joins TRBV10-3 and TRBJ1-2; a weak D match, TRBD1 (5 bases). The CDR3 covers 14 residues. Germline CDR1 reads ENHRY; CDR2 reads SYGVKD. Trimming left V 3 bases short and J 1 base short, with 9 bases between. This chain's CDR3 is CAISDPDSNYGYTF. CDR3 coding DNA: TGTGCCATCAGTGACCCAGACAGTAACTATGGCTACACCTTC.